This T cell receptor beta chain appears in the sequencing data of a study of cytomegalovirus exposure and HLA in healthy donors. Broader study findings: A later analysis reported that several of the most significant clusters appeared to be linked to common viral pathogens, among them Epstein-Barr virus.

The PCR contained 60 Vbeta and 13 Jbeta primers. Clones were sequenced by immunoSEQ multiplex PCR, and TCRdb holds only the in-frame ones, with some missing. Of roughly 98,000 clones in the sample, roughly 80% were seen once. CDR1 and CDR2 from the germline V gene are SQVTM and ANQGSEA. The CDR3 runs 11 residues. With 3 bases removed from V and 7 bases from J, the gap between germline ends came to 7 bases. Comments on this clone: Antigen specificity is unknown.

The TCR originated in a man between 40 and 49 years old in good health and CMV-seronegative. Material: PBMCs. The chain carries TRBV29-1 and TRBJ2-1; no firm D call. The CDR3 region is CSVDFRNEQFF. In DNA, the CDR3 is TGCAGCGTTGATTTCCGGAATGAGCAGTTCTTC.